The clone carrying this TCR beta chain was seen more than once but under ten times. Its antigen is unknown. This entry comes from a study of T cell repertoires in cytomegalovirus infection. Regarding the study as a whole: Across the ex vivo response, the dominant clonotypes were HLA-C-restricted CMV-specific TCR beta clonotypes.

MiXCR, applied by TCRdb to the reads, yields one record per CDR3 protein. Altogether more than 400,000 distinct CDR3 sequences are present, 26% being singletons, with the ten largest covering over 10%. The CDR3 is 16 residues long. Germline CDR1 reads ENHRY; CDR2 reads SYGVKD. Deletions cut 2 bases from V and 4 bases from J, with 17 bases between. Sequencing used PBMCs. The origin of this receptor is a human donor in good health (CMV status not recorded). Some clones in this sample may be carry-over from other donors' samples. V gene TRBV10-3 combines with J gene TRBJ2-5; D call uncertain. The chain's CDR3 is CAISETGSPVGETQYF. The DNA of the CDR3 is TGTGCCATCAGTGAGACGGGCAGCCCCGTCGGAGAGACCCAGTACTTC.